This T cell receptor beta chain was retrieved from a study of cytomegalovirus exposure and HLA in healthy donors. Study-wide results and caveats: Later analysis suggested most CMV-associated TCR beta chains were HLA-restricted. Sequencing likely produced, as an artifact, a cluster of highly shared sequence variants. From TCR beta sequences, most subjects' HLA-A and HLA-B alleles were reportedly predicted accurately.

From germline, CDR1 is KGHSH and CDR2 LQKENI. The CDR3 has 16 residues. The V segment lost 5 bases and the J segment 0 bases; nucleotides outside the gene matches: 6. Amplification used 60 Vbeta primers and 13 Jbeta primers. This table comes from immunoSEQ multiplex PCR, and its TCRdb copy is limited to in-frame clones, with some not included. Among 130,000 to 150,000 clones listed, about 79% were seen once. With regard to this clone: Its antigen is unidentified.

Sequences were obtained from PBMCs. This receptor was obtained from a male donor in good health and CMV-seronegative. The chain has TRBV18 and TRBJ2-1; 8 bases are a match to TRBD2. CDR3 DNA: TGTGCCAGCTCATCCCAGAGCGGGAGCTCCTACAATGAGCAGTTCTTC. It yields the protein CASSSQSGSSYNEQFF.